This T cell receptor beta chain was identified during a study of blood T cell repertoires in COVID-19. Study in general: Sites across the United States, Italy and Spain contributed samples from acute and convalescent COVID-19. PBMCs, B-cell-depleted T cells, or T cells provided the cDNA or gDNA that made up the material.

Unmatched junction bases numbered 9, after V lost 10 bases and J lost 4 bases. CDR1 and CDR2 from the germline V gene are MNHEY and SVGAGI. The CDR3 contains 13 residues. In the study's own analysis: Cell counts per sample came from amplifying reference gene primers. Assay used: immunoSEQ multiplex PCR; TCRdb lists only in-frame clones, some missing. That table gives V, J and clone size, and the DNA gave D and trimming. The sample yields 100,000 to 150,000 clones, 70% to 90% seen once. The TCR sequence derives from a middle-aged man with acute or convalescent COVID-19. The chain has TRBV6-5 and TRBJ1-2, with 7 positions matching TRBD1. The specimen sequenced was peripheral blood. The DNA for the CDR3 is TGTGCCATCGCTACAGACAGGGCCTATGGCTACACCTTC. Protein product: CAIATDRAYGYTF.